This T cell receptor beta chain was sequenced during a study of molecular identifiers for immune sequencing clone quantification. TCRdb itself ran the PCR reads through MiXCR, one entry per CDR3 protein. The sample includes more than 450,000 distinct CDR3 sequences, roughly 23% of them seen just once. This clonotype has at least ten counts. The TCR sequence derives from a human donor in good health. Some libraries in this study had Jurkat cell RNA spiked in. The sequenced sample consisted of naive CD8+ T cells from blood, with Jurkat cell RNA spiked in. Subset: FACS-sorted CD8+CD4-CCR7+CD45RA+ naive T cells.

The CDR3 region is CSVDPGNTEAFF. Here the CDR3 DNA reads TGCAGCGTTGATCCGGGGAACACTGAAGCTTTCTTT. The chain uses TRBV29-1 and TRBJ1-1; no clear D gene. The germline V gene has CDR1 SQVTM and CDR2 ANQGSEA. V gave up 3 bases and J gave up 1 base, with 6 bases separating them. The CDR3 runs 12 residues.